The rows below give T cell receptor beta chains drawn from one sample of a study of a mutant IDH1 vaccine in newly diagnosed glioma. Repertoires were generated with immunoSEQ multiplex PCR, while TCRdb's copy carries only in-frame clones and drops some. The sample has roughly 110,000 clones, almost 90% seen once. Their recognized antigens are unknown. The sequences come from PBMCs, collected from a glioma patient whose treatment included an IDH1 peptide vaccine. The receptors derive from a woman between 45 and 65 years old with glioma. The CDR3 runs from the conserved cysteine through the conserved F or W. A D gene is named only where the DNA matches it firmly. The size field is filled for only some rows; it gives once, few, many or a size class.

CDR3 length: 16; clone size: NA; D gene: TRBD2; V gene: TRBV28; J gene: TRBJ2-1; CDR3 DNA: TGTGCCAGCAGGAAAACTAGCGGGAGGTACTACAATGAGCAGTTCTTC; CDR3 protein: CASRKTSGRYYNEQFF
CDR3 length: 14; clone size: NA; D gene: TRBD1; V gene: TRBV5-4; J gene: TRBJ1-1; CDR3 DNA: TGTGCCAGCAGCCTACAGGGGTTGTACACTGAAGCTTTCTTT; CDR3 protein: CASSLQGLYTEAFF
CDR3 length: 16; clone size: NA; D gene: TRBD2; V gene: TRBV7-6; J gene: TRBJ2-5; CDR3 DNA: TGTGCCAGCAGCTTAGTAGGCGGGAGGGCCGCAGAGACCCAGTACTTC; CDR3 protein: CASSLVGGRAAETQYF
CDR3 length: 13; clone size: NA; D gene: NA; V gene: TRBV2; J gene: TRBJ2-7; CDR3 DNA: TGTGCCAGCAGCCCACAGACCCACTACGAGCAGTACTTC; CDR3 protein: CASSPQTHYEQYF
CDR3 length: 15; clone size: NA; D gene: TRBD1; V gene: TRBV28; J gene: TRBJ1-1; CDR3 DNA: TGTGCCAGCAGTTTATGGGGGTCCGGGACAGCAAAAGCTTTCTTT; CDR3 protein: CASSLWGSGTAKAFF
CDR3 length: 15; clone size: NA; D gene: NA; V gene: TRBV6-1; J gene: TRBJ1-1; CDR3 DNA: TGTGCCAGCAGCCCCTGGGCAGGACGGAGCGGGGAAGCTTTCTTT; CDR3 protein: CASSPWAGRSGEAFF
CDR3 length: 18; clone size: NA; D gene: TRBD2; V gene: TRBV2; J gene: TRBJ2-7; CDR3 DNA: TGTGCCAGCAGAGCTGCGGGACACCCTAGCGGGAGAGGAAACGAGCAGTACTTC; CDR3 protein: CASRAAGHPSGRGNEQYF
CDR3 length: 14; clone size: NA; D gene: NA; V gene: TRBV27; J gene: TRBJ1-1; CDR3 DNA: TGTGCCAGCACCATGGAGAGGGGGGAAACTGAAGCTTTCTTT; CDR3 protein: CASTMERGETEAFF
CDR3 length: 13; clone size: NA; D gene: NA; V gene: TRBV11-2; J gene: TRBJ2-7; CDR3 DNA: TGTGCCAGCAGCTTAGTCACCCCCTACGAGCAGTACTTC; CDR3 protein: CASSLVTPYEQYF
CDR3 length: 18; clone size: NA; D gene: TRBD2; V gene: TRBV9; J gene: TRBJ2-1; CDR3 DNA: TGTGCCAGCAGCGTAGCCGGGTCGGCGGGAGTTCTCTACAATGAGCAGTTCTTC; CDR3 protein: CASSVAGSAGVLYNEQFF
CDR3 length: 13; clone size: few; D gene: NA; V gene: TRBV6-5; J gene: TRBJ2-7; CDR3 DNA: TGTGCCAGTCAAAGGGGCGCTTTCTACGAGCAGTACTTC; CDR3 protein: CASQRGAFYEQYF
CDR3 length: 17; clone size: NA; D gene: NA; V gene: TRBV27; J gene: TRBJ1-5; CDR3 DNA: TGTGCCAGCCGGCCGAGTGACAGGCTGTATAGCAATCAGCCCCAGCATTTT; CDR3 protein: CASRPSDRLYSNQPQHF
CDR3 length: 16; clone size: NA; D gene: NA; V gene: TRBV18; J gene: TRBJ1-1; CDR3 DNA: TGTGCCAGCTCACCATCCTCGGCGGGGTCGAACACTGAAGCTTTCTTT; CDR3 protein: CASSPSSAGSNTEAFF
CDR3 length: 15; clone size: NA; D gene: NA; V gene: TRBV5-1; J gene: TRBJ1-2; CDR3 DNA: TGCGCCAGCAGCTTGGGTACCTACAGTGACCATGGCTACACCTTC; CDR3 protein: CASSLGTYSDHGYTF
CDR3 length: 15; clone size: NA; D gene: TRBD1; V gene: TRBV10-1; J gene: TRBJ2-4; CDR3 DNA: TGCGCCAGCAGCTCCACAGGGGGTGGCAAAAACATTCAGTACTTC; CDR3 protein: CASSSTGGGKNIQYF
CDR3 length: 13; clone size: NA; D gene: NA; V gene: TRBV18; J gene: TRBJ1-4; CDR3 DNA: TGTGCCAGCTCTTCGACAGAGAATGAAAAACTGTTTTTT; CDR3 protein: CASSSTENEKLFF
CDR3 length: 15; clone size: NA; D gene: NA; V gene: TRBV11-2; J gene: TRBJ2-7; CDR3 DNA: TGTGCCAGCAGCTTAGATTTCCCTCCGGGCTACGAGCAGTACTTC; CDR3 protein: CASSLDFPPGYEQYF
CDR3 length: 16; clone size: NA; D gene: NA; V gene: TRBV28; J gene: TRBJ1-4; CDR3 DNA: TGTGCCAGCAGTTTATTCGGGGGCGCCGATAATGAAAAACTGTTTTTT; CDR3 protein: CASSLFGGADNEKLFF
CDR3 length: 12; clone size: NA; D gene: NA; V gene: TRBV27; J gene: TRBJ2-2; CDR3 DNA: TGTGCCAGCAGTGGATTTAAGAGGAAGCTGTTTTTT; CDR3 protein: CASSGFKRKLFF
CDR3 length: 15; clone size: once; D gene: NA; V gene: TRBV5-1; J gene: TRBJ2-2; CDR3 DNA: TGCGCCAGCAGAGAGGGGGGCCCCAACACCGGGGAGCTGTTTTTT; CDR3 protein: CASREGGPNTGELFF
CDR3 length: 15; clone size: NA; D gene: NA; V gene: TRBV6-5; J gene: TRBJ1-6; CDR3 DNA: TGTGCCAGCAGTTACTCTGTCAGGGGCAATTCACCCCTCCACTTT; CDR3 protein: CASSYSVRGNSPLHF
CDR3 length: 13; clone size: NA; D gene: NA; V gene: TRBV6-4; J gene: TRBJ2-1; CDR3 DNA: TGTGCCAGCAGTGTAGACAGCTACAATGAGCAGTTCTTC; CDR3 protein: CASSVDSYNEQFF
CDR3 length: 14; clone size: NA; D gene: TRBD1; V gene: TRBV5-1; J gene: TRBJ2-7; CDR3 DNA: TGCGCCAGCTCCTCCGGGACAGGGACCTACGAGCAGTACTTC; CDR3 protein: CASSSGTGTYEQYF
CDR3 length: 15; clone size: NA; D gene: NA; V gene: TRBV5-4; J gene: TRBJ1-6; CDR3 DNA: TGTGCCAGCAGCTTGGGGACAGATTATAATTCACCCCTCCACTTT; CDR3 protein: CASSLGTDYNSPLHF
CDR3 length: 13; clone size: NA; D gene: NA; V gene: TRBV7-2; J gene: TRBJ1-5; CDR3 DNA: TGTGCCAGCAGCTTTGCGGTTAATCAGCCCCAGCATTTT; CDR3 protein: CASSFAVNQPQHF
CDR3 length: 15; clone size: NA; D gene: TRBD1; V gene: TRBV6-6; J gene: TRBJ1-4; CDR3 DNA: TGTGCCAGCAGTTACTTCAGGGGGCGGGATGAAAAACTGTTTTTT; CDR3 protein: CASSYFRGRDEKLFF
CDR3 length: 14; clone size: NA; D gene: TRBD2; V gene: TRBV2; J gene: TRBJ2-1; CDR3 DNA: TGTGCCAGCATACTAGCGGGAATGAGGGATGAGCAGTTCTTC; CDR3 protein: CASILAGMRDEQFF
CDR3 length: 13; clone size: NA; D gene: NA; V gene: TRBV2; J gene: TRBJ2-7; CDR3 DNA: TGTGCCAGCAGTGCGTTCCGATCCTACGAGCAGTACTTC; CDR3 protein: CASSAFRSYEQYF
CDR3 length: 16; clone size: once; D gene: NA; V gene: TRBV28; J gene: TRBJ2-7; CDR3 DNA: TGTGCCAGTGGACAGAGCGGGACTCCAACTTCCTACGAGCAGTACTTC; CDR3 protein: CASGQSGTPTSYEQYF
CDR3 length: 14; clone size: few; D gene: NA; V gene: TRBV18; J gene: TRBJ1-3; CDR3 DNA: TGTGCCAGCTCACCCCCCTCGGTCGGAAACACCATATATTTT; CDR3 protein: CASSPPSVGNTIYF
CDR3 length: 18; clone size: NA; D gene: NA; V gene: TRBV15; J gene: TRBJ1-2; CDR3 DNA: TGTGCCACCAGCAGAGTCACTGTCGTCGGCAGGGACGACTATGGCTACACCTTC; CDR3 protein: CATSRVTVVGRDDYGYTF
CDR3 length: 15; clone size: NA; D gene: TRBD1; V gene: TRBV5-6; J gene: TRBJ2-7; CDR3 DNA: TGTGCCAGCAGCCAGGGCAGACAGGGAATTTACGAGCAGTACTTC; CDR3 protein: CASSQGRQGIYEQYF
CDR3 length: 15; clone size: NA; D gene: NA; V gene: TRBV9; J gene: TRBJ2-2; CDR3 DNA: TGTGCCAGCAGCGTAGCTCTGGGAGTCACCGGGGAGCTGTTTTTT; CDR3 protein: CASSVALGVTGELFF
CDR3 length: 12; clone size: once; D gene: NA; V gene: TRBV7-2; J gene: TRBJ1-1; CDR3 DNA: TGTGCCAGCAGCTTAACAGGATCTGAAGCTTTCTTT; CDR3 protein: CASSLTGSEAFF
CDR3 length: 15; clone size: NA; D gene: TRBD2; V gene: TRBV11-2; J gene: TRBJ2-7; CDR3 DNA: TGTGCCAGCATCCAGGGACTAGCGGGTACCTACGAGCAGTACTTC; CDR3 protein: CASIQGLAGTYEQYF